One T cell receptor beta chain is described in this entry. It lacks a known antigen. Base qualities are not provided; no much larger clone lies one nucleotide away. This entry is derived from a study of cytomegalovirus exposure and HLA in healthy donors (dated by TCRdb to about 2017). In terms of the full investigation: In an earlier analysis of 587 of the donors, 250 to 350 Gb of sequence data and 90 million to 120 million unique TCR beta sequences from about 179 million T cells were reported. To predict cytomegalovirus infection status, the study combined high-throughput TCR immunosequencing, statistical association of individual TCRs with disease status, and machine learning. To decide whether each TCR beta V gene segment behaved as functional or pseudogenic, an earlier analysis of approximately 620 of the donors relied on high-throughput TCR beta sequencing. About 320 gigabases of sequencing data and 78 million or so unique TCR sequences were included in an early release covering several hundred HLA-typed donors. All discovery cohort repertoires had been generated on a single sequencing platform. In a later analysis, previously published TCR beta repertoires from several hundred donors were re-analyzed and high-resolution HLA genotyping was added so that TCR occurrence patterns could be studied. Genome-wide SNP genotypes for about 65% of the 666 donors were used in a later genetic analysis, which treated that subset as a discovery cohort. The study aimed to test whether cataloging public T cell receptors could reveal signatures of past pathogen exposure. Typing coverage differed by locus: A, B, C, DRB1 and DQB1 were typed in about 629-640 donors, DQA1 in around 500, DPA1 in approximately 600, and DPB1 in roughly 470. Rather than using new phenotypic data, the later analysis identified candidate immune exposures from TCR beta sequences and from how often those sequences occurred across donors. Along with the approximately 700-subject first cohort, a separate validation cohort of over 90 different subjects was used. Four to six DR-DQ haplotypes were handled as single units for association and clustering, since linkage in the cohort was strong. Donor age, sex, ethnicity and CMV serostatus were collected together with the repertoire data. HLA typing covered class I and class II loci at four-digit resolution. The T cell repertoires of about 700 subjects were profiled by immunosequencing and related to cytomegalovirus serostatus. Across under 500 genotyped donors of the cohort, an average of roughly 250,000 unique TCR beta nucleotide sequences per donor were sequenced, and 15% to 20% of those sequences were non-productive. Of the roughly 400 genotyped donors, approximately 83% fell in the genetic ancestry cluster associated with self-reported Caucasian donors. Summary of the overall study and its limitations: The presence/absence analyses assumed that sequencing depth was roughly uniform across donors, and that assumption may not be true. The 87-base-pair reads could not distinguish some IMGT-functional V segments, including TRBV6-2 and TRBV6-3, so those segments were excluded. A further reported finding was that TCR beta sequences accurately predicted the HLA-A and HLA-B alleles for most subjects in the first cohort. A cluster of highly shared sequence variants was judged likely to represent a technical artifact of the sequencing pipeline. A later analysis found that TCR association rates varied across HLA loci, with DRB1 alleles showing the most associated TCRs and HLA-C alleles the fewest. Because HLA typing was missing for some donors at each locus, association tests included only the typed subset. Most TCR sequences were seen in very few donors, while some public TCRs were found in many individuals. Correlated functional status among segregating V segments might reflect linkage disequilibrium, but an unknown experimental factor could not be ruled out. A later genetic analysis reported fewer N-insertions in productive TCRs among donors in an Asian-associated ancestry cluster than the roughly 700-donor mean. A later genetic analysis associated a missense DCLRE1C variant with V-gene and J-gene trimming of TCR beta chains, and an independent cohort replicated the association. A later analysis associated 15,000 to 20,000 TCR beta sequences with specific HLA alleles at a false discovery rate of 0.05. In a later analysis, most CMV-associated TCR beta chains were found to appear HLA-restricted, with HLA associations seemingly driven largely by CMV exposure. The classifier was reported to diagnose cytomegalovirus status with high specificity and sensitivity in both the original and validation cohorts. An earlier analysis of approximately 530 of the donors showed that most TCR beta V segments appeared in productive rearrangements either about 87% or about 30% of the time, which broadly matched IMGT annotations. In vitro tests confirmed that a few of the cytomegalovirus-associated TCR beta chains recognize cytomegalovirus antigens. Assigning TCR associations to individual alleles was difficult when HLA alleles, especially DR and DQ, strongly co-occurred. The cohort was sequenced for TCR beta chains only, and without alpha or paired-chain data the features that could be detected were limited. About 17 rarely observed V segments, including chromosome 9 orphons, were excluded from the earlier analysis of some 590 of the donors because counts were too low. According to a later analysis, parvovirus B19, influenza, CMV and Epstein-Barr virus appeared linked to several top co-occurrence clusters. Compared with equally common non-associated chains, HLA-associated TCR beta chains in a later analysis were more clonally expanded and had lower generation probabilities. For the cohort, immune exposure information was limited to CMV serostatus. The study listed 164 TCR beta chains as associated with cytomegalovirus. According to the authors, the approach could potentially be generalized to other disease states and immunological phenotypes.

V and J lose 7 bases and 0 bases, and a span of 17 bases separates them. Via the germline V gene, CDR1 is SGHRS and CDR2 YFSETQ. The CDR3 goes from the cysteine to the phenylalanine over 16 residues. Only the CDR3 part of the read is kept: 48 bases, read in frame from the first base. The method behind the library was the immunoSEQ multiplex PCR assay. For the multiplex PCR, a mixture combining 60 forward primers for TCR Vbeta segments and 13 reverse primers for TCR Jbeta segments was used. The CDR3 region of rearranged TCR beta genes was amplified from genomic DNA by a multiplex PCR assay. Amplified TCR beta libraries were sequenced as 87-base-pair reads on the Illumina HiSeq System. The source study handled its data this way. Across the 600 to 700 repertoires, a later analysis counted approximately 83 million unique TCR beta chains, approximately 12 million of which were shared by at least two donors. To remove PCR and sequencing errors, raw reads were error-corrected and collapsed into unique sequences using a nearest-neighbor algorithm that merged closely related sequences. CDR3 sequences were aligned to IMGT reference sequences to assign V, D and J gene segments. For a sequence to be retained, a match of at least six nucleotides was required to both a V gene segment and a J gene segment. A rearrangement counted as productive if the CDR3 had no stop codons and remained in frame with V and J, and every other rearrangement counted as non-productive. CDR3 was defined by IMGT convention, running from the second conserved V-encoded cysteine to the conserved J-encoded phenylalanine. In an earlier analysis of 550 to 650 of the donors, sequences lacking an unambiguous match to a single V gene segment were excluded. An earlier analysis of approximately 590 of the donors called V segments functional above 56.7% productive rearrangements and segregating when the between-donor standard deviation exceeded 5%. A statistical classification framework was developed to diagnose cytomegalovirus status using the catalog of TCR beta chain sequences. In a later analysis, TCR nucleotide sequences were compared against IMGT/GENE-DB human TR gene sequences so that V and J genes could be assigned. The TCRdist pipeline was used in a later analysis to assign CDR3 sequences and most-parsimonious VDJ recombination scenarios. In a later analysis, every TCR beta chain was defined by the combination of its CDR3 amino acid sequence and its V-gene family, and reads without a unique V-gene family were dropped. As a way to deal with suspected cross-contamination and a sequencing artifact, a later analysis dropped 500 to 700 nucleotide sequences that were highly shared and had low generation probability. A later analysis calculated a clonal expansion index for each public chain from normalized within-repertoire ranks of inferred template counts. Generation probabilities in a later analysis came from a VDJ recombination model fitted to out-of-frame rearrangements, and those results were checked against IGoR. Hypergeometric tests were used in a later analysis to score TCR-TCR, TCR-HLA and TCR-CMV co-occurrence, with a repertoire-size bias correction applied to the TCR pairs. In a later analysis, false discovery rates were estimated by permuting HLA or CMV assignments 20 times. In a later analysis, co-occurring TCRs were grouped using DBSCAN, with TCRdist sequence similarity added in when clustering inside HLA-allele-positive subsets. Co-occurrence clustering excluded repertoires with fewer than 30,000 or more than 120,000 public chains, plus five with anomalous nucleotide sharing. The clones in this table, taken by TCRdb from immuneACCESS, are in-frame only. Not every clone is retained; where verified, under half of the shortfall comes from an unresolved V gene, and the cause of the rest is unknown. V and J calls and clone size follow that table, whereas D and trimming were derived from the DNA. The sample data list about 160,000 clones, and approximately 80% of these were observed just once. Of the sample, less than 15% is held by the ten largest clones.

The cohort comprised 666 healthy bone marrow donors. Cohort members were all nominally healthy when sampled, although unrecorded immune exposures were likely present. The donor tested CMV seronegative and was one of the 352 seronegative cohort members. Each donor provided a peripheral blood sample, and peripheral blood mononuclear cells were used for TCR beta sequencing. Genomic DNA extraction from the blood cell samples was performed with the Qiagen DNeasy Blood Extraction Kit. Sequences were obtained from PBMCs. This receptor was obtained from a woman aged 45-60 years in good health and CMV-seronegative. Rearrangement joined TRBV5-1 to TRBJ2-1, with the D gene uncertain. The CDR3 is CASLRDGASSYNEQFF. The nucleotide sequence reads as follows: TGCGCCAGCTTACGAGATGGAGCGAGCTCCTACAATGAGCAGTTCTTC.